Below, 20 T cell receptor beta chains from the same sample are listed, as sequenced in a study of cytomegalovirus exposure and HLA in healthy donors (dated by TCRdb to about 2017). The method was the immunoSEQ multiplex PCR assay. The multiplex PCR relied on a mix of 60 forward primers for TCR Vbeta segments and 13 reverse primers for TCR Jbeta segments. As stored in TCRdb, this immuneACCESS dataset retains in-frame rearrangements with V and J assigned. A fraction of the clones does not appear; measured against another copy, unresolved V genes explain less than half of the discrepancy, and the remainder lacks a known reason. Here the sample has approximately 140,000 clones; about three quarters occur a single time. The top ten constitute around 1.7% of the sample. What was sequenced was PBMCs. The receptors originated from a female donor in good health and CMV-seronegative.

The chain has TRBV19 and TRBJ1-2, with 9 nucleotides matching TRBD1. With V trimmed by 5 bases and J by 4 bases, 14 bases remained unmatched. CDR3 length: 17 amino acids. Germline V lookup: CDR1 LNHDA, CDR2 SQIVND (reference sequence). In DNA, the CDR3 is TGTGCCAGTAGTGTCGGGACAGGGCAAGGGAGGAGCTATGGCTACACCTTC. It specifies CASSVGTGQGRSYGYTF.

The chain couples TRBV30 to TRBJ2-1; 13 bases are shared with TRBD2. CDR3 length: 15 residues. The V gene's germline CDR1 is GTSNPN and CDR2 SVGIG (reference sequence). Trimming removed 3 bases from V and 8 bases from J; junction bases left unmatched: 7. In DNA form, the CDR3 reads TGTGCCTGGAGGACACTGACTAGCGGGAGGTATGAGCAGTTCTTC. It is translated as CAWRTLTSGRYEQFF. Complete variable domain (other parts from reference TRBV30 and TRBJ2-1): SQTIHQWPATLVQPVGSPLSLECTVEGTSNPNLYWYRQAAGRGLQLLFYSVGIGQISSEVPQNLSASRPQDRQFILSSKKLLLSDSGFYLCAWRTLTSGRYEQFFGPGTRLTVL.

The V and J genes are TRBV9 and TRBJ1-2, with a possible D match to TRBD1 (6 bases). Germline values: CDR1 SGDLS, CDR2 YYNGEE. Trimming removed 5 bases from V and 4 bases from J, with 15 bases in between. This CDR3 has 14 residues. The CDR3 is CASSRPDRIYGYTF. CDR3 DNA sequence: TGTGCCAGCAGTCGCCCCGACAGGATCTATGGCTACACCTTC.

This clone was counted only a few times. The V gene is TRBV27, the J gene TRBJ2-7, with 7 bases aligning to TRBD2. The CDR3 is 16 residues long. CDR1 and CDR2 (germline): MNHEY, SMNVEV (reference sequence). V dropped 2 bases and J dropped 4; count of bases not matched to a gene: 11. In DNA, the CDR3 is TGTGCCAGCAGTTTAGCGGGAGACACCCCGATTTACGAGCAGTACTTC. Residues: CASSLAGDTPIYEQYF.

This chain uses TRBV6-6 with TRBJ1-2; 8 bases are shared with TRBD1. Trimming removed 0 bases from V and 5 bases from J; junction bases left unmatched: 2. Per the germline V gene, CDR1 is MNHNY and CDR2 is SVGAGI (reference sequence). The CDR3 totals 14 residues. The CDR3 region has the DNA TGTGCCAGCAGTTACTCGACAGGGGCGTATGGCTACACCTTC. It is translated as CASSYSTGAYGYTF.

This chain links TRBV19 with TRBJ2-5; the D is unclear. The J call may be incorrect, as the DNA end agrees better with TRBJ2-7. This CDR3 contains 13 residues. CDR1 LNHDA and CDR2 SQIVND come from the germline V gene (reference sequence). CDR3 loop: CASSRVFAYEQYF. CDR3 DNA: TGTGCCAGTAGTCGGGTCTTTGCCTACGAGCAGTACTTC.

V gene TRBV5-1 combines with J gene TRBJ2-2, with 9 bases that match TRBD2. CDR1 and CDR2 (germline): SGHRS, YFSETQ. V dropped 3 bases and J dropped 6; count of bases not matched to a gene: 6. This CDR3 comprises 15 residues. The CDR3 is CASSSSGGPAGELFF. CDR3 in DNA: TGCGCCAGCAGCTCAAGCGGGGGGCCCGCCGGGGAGCTGTTTTTT.

The V and J genes are TRBV6-5 and TRBJ2-6; D possibly corresponds to TRBD1 (5 bases). V lost 7 bases and J lost 0, with 10 bases in between. Per germline, CDR1 MNHEY and CDR2 SVGAGI. This CDR3 contains 15 residues. As DNA, the CDR3 is TGTGCCAGCAAAGATGGGGCCTCTGGGGCCAACGTCCTGACTTTC. It codes for CASKDGASGANVLTF.

The CDR3 nucleotides are TGTGCCAGCAGTTTAACAGGCTACAATGAGCAGTTCTTC. Protein product: CASSLTGYNEQFF. V usage is TRBV6-5 and J usage is TRBJ2-1, with a possible D match to TRBD1 (5 bases). CDR3 length equals 13 residues. Germline V gives CDR1 MNHEY, CDR2 SVGAGI. V gave up 4 bases and J gave up 3 bases, with 7 bases separating them.

Note on this clone: The junction and the germline gene differ at one end; a read error may be behind it. The V call is TRBV5-6, the J call TRBJ1-2; the D is unclear. The CDR3 has 14 residues. Germline V gene data show CDR1 as SGHDT and CDR2 as YYEEEE. CDR3 loop: CASSTSGISYGYPF. CDR3 sequence (DNA): TGTGCCAGCAGCACCTCCGGGATATCCTATGGCTACCCCTTC.

This chain links TRBV18 with TRBJ1-2, with D possibly TRBD1 on 6 matching bases. The CDR3 length is 14 residues. Deletions cut 3 bases from V and 3 bases from J, with 11 bases between. Germline V gives CDR1 KGHSH, CDR2 LQKENI. In nucleotides, the CDR3 is TGTGCCAGCTCACCGCCAGGGGTGGACTATGGCTACACCTTC. As protein: CASSPPGVDYGYTF.

The chain couples TRBV13 to TRBJ2-7, with TRBD2 identical over 7 bases. CDR3 size: 14 residues. The J segment lost 4 bases and the V segment lost 6 bases, leaving 9 bases of the junction unmatched. In germline, CDR1 is PRHDT, CDR2 FYEKMQ (reference sequence). DNA for the CDR3: TGTGCCAGCAGGGTCAGCGGGACCGGTTACGAGCAGTACTTC. Amino acids: CASRVSGTGYEQYF.

This sequence joins TRBV19 and TRBJ1-6, with 11 bases aligning to TRBD1. Trimming removed 5 bases from V and 0 bases from J; junction bases left unmatched: 6. The CDR3 spans 18 residues. The germline gives CDR1 LNHDA, CDR2 SQIVND (reference sequence). In DNA form, the CDR3 reads TGTGCCAGTAGTTTGGACAGGGGGCCCAGCTCCTATAATTCACCCCTCCACTTT. Protein: CASSLDRGPSSYNSPLHF.

The rearrangement links TRBV7-2 to TRBJ1-1; the D gene is possibly TRBD1 (5 bases). The CDR3 contains 12 residues. The ends were cut back, 4 bases at V and 5 bases at J, with 8 bases in the middle. In germline, CDR1 is SGHTA, CDR2 FQGNSA. The CDR3 DNA follows: TGTGCCAGCAGCTCGACAGTTACTGAAGCTTTCTTT. Its translation: CASSSTVTEAFF.

The chain has TRBV5-4 and TRBJ1-1, with 7 nucleotides matching TRBD1. CDR1 is SGHNT and CDR2 is YYREEE in the germline V gene (reference sequence). The trim removed 3 bases at V and 4 bases at J, leaving 15 bases unmatched. This CDR3 contains 17 residues. The CDR3 is CASSSPDRVARGTEAFF. For the CDR3, the DNA is TGTGCCAGCAGCTCCCCAGACAGGGTCGCAAGAGGCACTGAAGCTTTCTTT. Looking up the rest from reference TRBV5-4 and TRBJ1-1 gives the full variable domain: ETGVTQSPTHLIKTRGQQVTLRCSSQSGHNTVSWYQQALGQGPQFIFQYYREEENGRGNFPPRFSGLQFPNYSSELNVNALELDDSALYLCASSSPDRVARGTEAFFGQGTRLTVV.

The CDR3 sequence: CASSQVGNEQYF. CDR3 sequence (DNA): TGCGCCAGCAGCCAAGTGGGCAATGAGCAGTACTTC. The chain links TRBV4-1 to TRBJ2-7; no clear D. Trimming left V 1 base short and J 7 bases short, with 8 bases between. CDR1 and CDR2 (germline): MGHRA, YSYEKL. The CDR3 contains 12 residues.

This clone came up once. V and J are TRBV28 and TRBJ2-5, with 10 bases that match TRBD1. The better agreement between TRBJ2-7 and the DNA end casts doubt on the J call. The CDR3 is 15 amino acids. CDR1 is MDHEN and CDR2 is SYDVKM in the germline V gene. The CDR3 reads CASSGGGQGMYEQYF. In nucleotides, the CDR3 is TGTGCCAGCAGCGGGGGGGGACAGGGGATGTACGAGCAGTACTTC.

V and J are TRBV27 and TRBJ1-4; possible D gene TRBD1, 6 bases. V lost 6 bases to trimming and J lost 7 bases, with 18 bases between them. Germline CDR1 and CDR2: MNHEY and SMNVEV (reference sequence). This CDR3 is built from 15 residues. The CDR3 reads CASSRQVRGGEKLFF. The CDR3 DNA reads TGTGCCAGCAGCCGACAGGTCCGCGGGGGTGAAAAACTGTTTTTT.

The chain recombines TRBV29-1 with TRBJ1-3, with D possibly matching TRBD1 (5 bases). Deletions cut 8 bases from V and 4 bases from J, with 15 bases between. CDR3 length equals 13 residues. The V gene's germline CDR1 is SQVTM and CDR2 ANQGSEA. CDR3 protein: CSTGVLSGNTIYF. The DNA for the CDR3 is TGCAGCACGGGGGTTTTAAGCGGAAACACCATATATTTT.

In its sample, this clone was seen a few times. The J gene is TRBJ2-2, the V gene TRBV6-1; 10 nucleotides match TRBD2. CDR3 length: 19 residues. CDR1 MNHNS and CDR2 SASEGT come from the germline V gene. Trimming at V came to 2 bases and at J to 0 bases, leaving 9 bases not matched to a gene. CDR3 sequence reads: CASSESLAGTFANTGELFF. The CDR3 coding sequence is TGTGCCAGCAGTGAATCACTAGCGGGGACGTTCGCGAACACCGGGGAGCTGTTTTTT.